A selection of T cell receptor beta chains follows, all from one sample in a study of blood T cell repertoires in COVID-19. Measured with immunoSEQ multiplex PCR; TCRdb has only the in-frame clones, and not every one. This sample carries over 100,000 clones, about four fifths of them seen once, and the ten largest clones take about 4.2%. Sequenced material: peripheral blood. These receptors were collected from a woman between 65 and 79 years old with acute or convalescent COVID-19. The CDR3 runs from the conserved cysteine through the conserved F or W. D genes are given only for firm matches. Clone size is stated in some rows and not others, as once, few, many or a class when expanded.

CASRRSVNTEAFF | TGCGCCAGCAGACGGAGCGTGAACACTGAAGCTTTCTTT | TRBV10-2 | - | - | TRBJ1-1
CASSRSLEELFF | TGTGCCAGCAGCCGGTCGCTCGAGGAGCTGTTTTTT | TRBV7-9 | - | - | TRBJ2-2
CSASDSGAQAHNEQFF | TGCAGTGCTAGTGATTCCGGAGCCCAAGCCCACAATGAGCAGTTCTTC | TRBV20-1 | - | - | TRBJ2-1
CASRIAGGSSYNEQFF | TGTGCCAGTAGAATAGCGGGGGGAAGCTCCTACAATGAGCAGTTCTTC | TRBV19 | TRBD2 | - | TRBJ2-1
CASSLTGGDGYTF | TGTGCCAGCAGCCTGACAGGGGGCGATGGCTACACCTTC | TRBV5-6 | TRBD1 | - | TRBJ1-2
CASSGTANSPLHF | TGTGCCAGCTCCGGGACAGCAAATTCACCCCTCCACTTT | TRBV7-9 | TRBD1 | - | TRBJ1-6
CASSQRDRVTEAFF | TGTGCCAGCAGCCAGCGAGACAGGGTCACTGAAGCTTTCTTT | TRBV3-1/TRBV3-2 | TRBD1 | once | TRBJ1-1
CSARHAEAFF | TGCAGCGCACGACATGCTGAAGCTTTCTTT | TRBV29-1 | - | - | TRBJ1-1
CASSDEGGVNQPQHF | TGTGCCAGCAGTGATGAGGGAGGGGTGAATCAGCCCCAGCATTTT | TRBV6-1 | - | - | TRBJ1-5
CASSQGLVSGELFF | TGTGCCAGCAGCCAGGGACTCGTTTCCGGGGAGCTGTTTTTT | TRBV11-3 | - | - | TRBJ2-2
CARSSGGPANTGELFF | TGTGCCAGAAGCTCCGGGGGGCCCGCGAACACCGGGGAGCTGTTTTTT | TRBV5-3 | - | - | TRBJ2-2
CASSSQVSTDTQYF | TGTGCCAGCAGCTCCCAGGTTAGCACAGATACGCAGTATTTT | TRBV11-3 | - | - | TRBJ2-3